This TCR beta chain emerged from a study of CD8 T cells in Susac syndrome. Trimming cost V 0 bases and J 7 bases; bases outside gene matches: 8. This CDR3 comprises 16 residues. Per the germline V gene, CDR1 is MGHRA and CDR2 is YSYEKL. About 0.45 to 1 ug RNA was reverse transcribed with random hexamers. TCRdb analysed the immunoSEQ multiplex PCR reads with MiXCR anew, one entry per CDR3 protein. The sample records a few hundred thousand distinct CDR3 sequences, about 94% being singletons. Sequencing input: CD4+ T cells from PBMCs. The J gene is TRBJ2-1, the V gene TRBV4-1; the match to TRBD2 covers 8 bases. The sequence derives from a human donor with multiple sclerosis. CDR3 nucleotides: TGCGCCAGCAGCCAAGATATCTGGCGGGGGGTAAATGAGCAGTTCTTC. Its protein is CASSQDIWRGVNEQFF.